A selection of T cell receptor beta chains follows, all from one sample in a study of PD-1 blockade in mismatch repair-deficient tumors. These receptors' targets are unknown. Assay: immunoSEQ multiplex PCR; the TCRdb copy retains only in-frame clones and omits some. Seen here are about 13,000 clones, around four fifths observed once, and the top ten hold under 25%. Sample: cells cultured in vitro, taken from a patient treated with pembrolizumab. The origin of the receptors is an adult with mismatch repair-deficient cancer. CDR3s include the opening cysteine and the closing phenylalanine or tryptophan. The order of the fields is clone size, D gene, J gene, V gene, CDR3 DNA, CDR3 protein. D genes are given only for firm matches. A clone size is listed for some rows: how often the clone was seen (once, few, many), or a class if it is expanded.

size: -
D: -
J: TRBJ2-5
V: TRBV5-6
DNA: TGTGCCAGCAGCTTACCAGGGTTAGGGGAGACCCAGTACTTC
CDR3: CASSLPGLGETQYF

size: -
D: -
J: TRBJ2-3
V: TRBV29-1
DNA: TGCAGCGTTGAAGAAGGGGACGATACGCAGTATTTT
CDR3: CSVEEGDDTQYF

size: -
D: -
J: TRBJ2-1
V: TRBV27
DNA: TGTGCCAGCAGTTTTATTGGGGAATCCTACAATGAGCAGTTCTTC
CDR3: CASSFIGESYNEQFF

size: -
D: -
J: TRBJ2-2
V: TRBV5-1
DNA: TGCGCCAGCAGCTTGGTCCCGAACACCGGGGAGCTGTTTTTT
CDR3: CASSLVPNTGELFF

size: -
D: -
J: TRBJ2-7
V: TRBV25-1
DNA: TGTGCCAGCAGTGACCGGGTCCCGGCCTACGAGCAGTACTTC
CDR3: CASSDRVPAYEQYF

size: few
D: -
J: TRBJ2-7
V: TRBV18
DNA: TGTGCCAGCTCACCACGCGAGGGTCCCTACGAGCAGTACTTC
CDR3: CASSPREGPYEQYF

size: -
D: -
J: TRBJ2-3
V: TRBV21-1
DNA: TGTGCCAGCAGCAAAGGGCGACGGGATGGAGATACGCAGTATTTT
CDR3: CASSKGRRDGDTQYF

size: -
D: TRBD1
J: TRBJ1-3
V: TRBV28
DNA: TGTGCCAGCATCACAACCGGGACAGAGGGAAACACCATATATTTT
CDR3: CASITTGTEGNTIYF

size: -
D: -
J: TRBJ1-1
V: TRBV30
DNA: TGTGCCTGGATGGTAGCCACTGAAGCTTTCTTT
CDR3: CAWMVATEAFF

size: -
D: -
J: TRBJ1-3
V: TRBV6-5
DNA: TGTGCCAGCAGTCCCTCTGGAAACACCATATATTTT
CDR3: CASSPSGNTIYF

size: -
D: TRBD1
J: TRBJ1-1
V: TRBV5-1
DNA: TGCGCCAGCAGCCTATGGGGACAGCTTAACACTGAAGCTTTCTTT
CDR3: CASSLWGQLNTEAFF

size: -
D: TRBD1
J: TRBJ2-7
V: TRBV19
DNA: TGTGCCAGTAGTATCAGGACAGGGGTATCCTACGAGCAGTACTTC
CDR3: CASSIRTGVSYEQYF

size: -
D: -
J: TRBJ1-4
V: TRBV15
DNA: TGTGCCACCAGCAGGCCCACATCCTATGAAAAACTGTTTTTT
CDR3: CATSRPTSYEKLFF

size: -
D: TRBD2
J: TRBJ2-7
V: TRBV11-2
DNA: TGTGCCAGCAGCCCGCTTAACAGGGGACTAGCGGCCTACGAGCAGTACTTC
CDR3: CASSPLNRGLAAYEQYF

size: -
D: TRBD1
J: TRBJ1-4
V: TRBV11-3
DNA: TGTGCCAGCAGCTTAGGGGGACAGCCAACTAATGAAAAACTGTTTTTT
CDR3: CASSLGGQPTNEKLFF

size: -
D: TRBD2
J: TRBJ2-1
V: TRBV29-1
DNA: TGCAGCGTAGGTCCCGGGACTAGTATCGGCAATGAGCAGTTCTTC
CDR3: CSVGPGTSIGNEQFF

size: -
D: -
J: TRBJ1-2
V: TRBV6-4
DNA: TGTGCCAGGGTGGGCTTCAAGGGGATACATGGCTACACCTTC
CDR3: CARVGFKGIHGYTF

size: -
D: -
J: TRBJ2-7
V: TRBV27
DNA: TGTGCCAGCAGTTGGGACGGGCTGATGGGCGAGCAGTACTTC
CDR3: CASSWDGLMGEQYF

size: once
D: TRBD1
J: TRBJ1-1
V: TRBV29-1
DNA: TGCAGCGTTGTACAGGGGGCGATGGGTGAAGCTTTCTTT
CDR3: CSVVQGAMGEAFF

size: -
D: -
J: TRBJ2-7
V: TRBV9
DNA: TGTGCCAGCAGCGTAGACGGCGGGTCCTACGAGCAGTACTTC
CDR3: CASSVDGGSYEQYF

size: -
D: -
J: TRBJ2-3
V: TRBV2
DNA: TGTGCCTCCGTTGGAGATACGCAGTATTTT
CDR3: CASVGDTQYF

size: once
D: TRBD2
J: TRBJ2-5
V: TRBV2
DNA: TGTGCCAGCAGTGAGTACCCGGGAGGCATAGAGACCCAGTACTTC
CDR3: CASSEYPGGIETQYF

size: -
D: -
J: TRBJ2-5
V: TRBV11-2
DNA: TGTGCCAGCAGCTTAGACCTCACGGGTTGGACCCAGTACTTC
CDR3: CASSLDLTGWTQYF

size: -
D: -
J: TRBJ2-3
V: TRBV30
DNA: TGTGCCTGGAGTGGGGTCAGTACAGATACGCAGTATTTT
CDR3: CAWSGVSTDTQYF

size: -
D: TRBD1
J: TRBJ2-7
V: TRBV28
DNA: TGTGCCAGCAGCGCCCTCGGACAGGGGGCATACGAGCAGTACTTC
CDR3: CASSALGQGAYEQYF

size: once
D: TRBD2
J: TRBJ2-1
V: TRBV5-1
DNA: TGCGCCAGCAGTCTAGCGGGAGAGTCCTACAATGAGCAGTTCTTC
CDR3: CASSLAGESYNEQFF

size: -
D: -
J: TRBJ1-2
V: TRBV19
DNA: TGTGCCAGTAGTATAAGGAGAATCGGCGGCTACACCTTC
CDR3: CASSIRRIGGYTF